Each of the 3 T cell receptor beta chains below was sequenced from the same sample in a study of blood T cell repertoires in COVID-19. Generated by immunoSEQ multiplex PCR, the TCRdb table keeps only in-frame clones and is missing some. The table has roughly 79,000 clones, approximately 88% seen once. Sequences were obtained from peripheral blood. These receptors all stem from a woman aged 45-60 years with acute or convalescent COVID-19.

The V and J genes are TRBV9 and TRBJ1-2; 8 bases are shared with TRBD1. The ends lost 3 bases at V and 3 bases at J; junction bases unmatched: 4. The germline CDR1 and CDR2 sequences are SGDLS and YYNGEE. CDR3 length: 14 residues. This CDR3 is CASSGTGLYYGYTF. In nucleotides, the CDR3 is TGTGCCAGCAGCGGGACAGGGTTGTACTATGGCTACACCTTC. The whole variable domain, filled in from reference TRBV9 and TRBJ1-2, reads DSGVTQTPKHLITATGQRVTLRCSPRSGDLSVYWYQQSLDQGLQFLIQYYNGEERAKGNILERFSAQQFPDLHSELNLSSLELGDSALYFCASSGTGLYYGYTFGSGTRLTVV.

With respect to this clone: In the same sample, other DNA sequences code for this CDR3. The J gene is TRBJ2-7, the V gene TRBV5-1, with D perhaps matching TRBD2 (6 bases). Trimming left V 6 bases short and J 0 bases short, with 13 bases between. Germline values: CDR1 SGHRS, CDR2 YFSETQ. This CDR3 is built from 14 residues. CDR3 amino acids: CASMSGGSSYEQYF. The DNA for the CDR3 is TGCGCCAGCATGAGTGGGGGGAGCTCCTACGAGCAGTACTTC.

The CDR3: CASNGAGEWLYEQYF. As DNA, the CDR3 is TGCGCCAGCAATGGGGCAGGGGAGTGGCTGTACGAGCAGTACTTC. The chain has TRBV10-1 and TRBJ2-7; a weak D match, TRBD1 (6 bases). The germline CDR1 and CDR2 sequences are WNHNN and SYGVQD (reference sequence). The V and J ends lost 7 bases and 4 bases respectively, with 20 bases between them. This CDR3 comprises 15 residues.